This T cell receptor beta chain was sequenced for a study of shared clonotypes between healthy human individuals. V shed 0 bases, J shed 7 bases, and the junction held 10 bases outside the gene matches. Germline V CDR1 and CDR2: SGHDT, YYEEEE. The CDR3 extends over 16 amino acids. Only in-frame clones appear in the TCRdb table, and some are missing; sequencing was by immunoSEQ multiplex PCR. The table includes more than 2 million clones, 85% to 95% detected once. The sequenced material came from naive CD4+ T cells sorted from blood. Subset specified: CD45RA+ positively selected. The chain joins TRBV5-6 to TRBJ1-2; 9 nucleotides align to TRBD1. This TCR was sampled from a man between 18 and 35 years old in good health. The CDR3 is CASSLGARGQGGGYTF. The CDR3, as DNA: TGTGCCAGCAGCTTGGGCGCCAGGGGACAGGGAGGTGGCTACACCTTC.